Listed below are T cell receptor beta chains from one sample, sequenced in a study of cytomegalovirus exposure and HLA in healthy donors. Produced via immunoSEQ multiplex PCR; TCRdb's table is partial and in-frame only. The profile covers about 190,000 clones, with approximately 84% appearing a single time and less than 4.5% taken by the ten largest. Source material: PBMCs. Every receptor here comes from a man aged 50-59 years in good health and CMV-seronegative. Each CDR3 is given without its conserved first and last residue. A clone size is listed for some rows: how often the clone was seen (once, few, many), or a class if it is expanded.

>.|TRBV5-6|TRBJ2-7
ASSGGQGVWQY
>.|TRBV18|TRBJ1-1
ASSPQANTEAF
>.|TRBV27|TRBJ2-7
ASSYRGNSYEQY
>.|TRBV14|TRBJ1-6
ASSLRKAGVYNSPLH
>.|TRBV6-1|TRBJ2-7
ASSYQTDRGEQY
>.|TRBV5-5|TRBJ1-2
ASSSQNRGGGYT
>.|TRBV29-1|TRBJ1-2
SVESGGGYGYT
>.|TRBV27|.
ASNRPKDYEQY
>.|TRBV18|TRBJ1-2
ASSEWENYGYT
>few|TRBV27|TRBJ1-2
ASSTQGGNYGYT
>.|TRBV5-6|TRBJ2-7
ASSSGTGGYEQY
>.|TRBV6-5|TRBJ2-2
ASSYSKRDTGELF
>.|TRBV6-5|TRBJ2-7
ASSGSSEQY
>once|TRBV6-5|TRBJ2-7
ASRNRVQAY
>.|TRBV4-1|TRBJ1-4
ASSQTRDANEKLF
>.|TRBV10-3|TRBJ2-3
AISSSGYDTQY
>.|TRBV10-3|TRBJ1-2
AIGGTGNPGYT
>.|TRBV11-3|TRBJ2-5
ASSLVLGRETQY
>.|TRBV5-1|.
ASSFLGYEQY
>.|TRBV5-1|TRBJ2-3
ASSSTGEGTDTQY
>.|TRBV7-3|TRBJ2-4
ASSKQGHGGNIQY
>.|TRBV19|TRBJ1-5
ASSTLRDRLWNQPQH
>.|TRBV7-6|TRBJ2-1
ASSRGGTYNEQF
>.|TRBV10-2|TRBJ1-2
ASSGRQGRYGYT
>.|TRBV2|TRBJ1-3
ASSGAVGNTIY
>.|TRBV4-1|TRBJ1-6
ASSQDYWSGSRSPLH
>.|TRBV9|TRBJ1-2
ASTFSPNYGYT
>.|TRBV18|TRBJ2-7
ASSPQAGGPYEQY